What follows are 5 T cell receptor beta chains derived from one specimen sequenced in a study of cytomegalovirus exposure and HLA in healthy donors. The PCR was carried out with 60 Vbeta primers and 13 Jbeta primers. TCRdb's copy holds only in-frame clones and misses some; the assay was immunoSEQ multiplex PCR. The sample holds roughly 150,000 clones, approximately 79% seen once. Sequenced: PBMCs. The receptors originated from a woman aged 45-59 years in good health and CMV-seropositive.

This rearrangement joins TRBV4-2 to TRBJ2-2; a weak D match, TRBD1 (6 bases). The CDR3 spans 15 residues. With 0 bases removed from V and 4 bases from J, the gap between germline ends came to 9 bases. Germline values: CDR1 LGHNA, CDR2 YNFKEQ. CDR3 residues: CASSQDLGATGELFF. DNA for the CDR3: TGTGCCAGCAGCCAAGATCTGGGGGCCACCGGGGAGCTGTTTTTT.

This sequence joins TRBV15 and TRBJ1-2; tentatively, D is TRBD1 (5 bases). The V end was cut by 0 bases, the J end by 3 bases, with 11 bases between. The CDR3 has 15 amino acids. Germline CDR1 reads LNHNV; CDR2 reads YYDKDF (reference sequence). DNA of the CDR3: TGTGCCACCAGCAGAGAAAGGGGCGTCGACTATGGCTACACCTTC. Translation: CATSRERGVDYGYTF.

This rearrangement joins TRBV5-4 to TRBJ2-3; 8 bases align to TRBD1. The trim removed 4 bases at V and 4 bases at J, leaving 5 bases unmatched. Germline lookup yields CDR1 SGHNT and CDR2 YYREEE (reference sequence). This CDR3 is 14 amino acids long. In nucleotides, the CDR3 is TGTGCCAGCAGCCTATGGACAGGGCCAGATACGCAGTATTTT. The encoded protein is CASSLWTGPDTQYF.

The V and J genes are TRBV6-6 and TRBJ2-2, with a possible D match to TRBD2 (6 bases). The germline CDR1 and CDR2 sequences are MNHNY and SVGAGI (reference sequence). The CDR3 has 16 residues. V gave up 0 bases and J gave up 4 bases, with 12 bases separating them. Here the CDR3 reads CASSYSSGPITGELFF. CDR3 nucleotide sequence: TGTGCCAGCAGTTACTCTAGCGGTCCTATCACCGGGGAGCTGTTTTTT.

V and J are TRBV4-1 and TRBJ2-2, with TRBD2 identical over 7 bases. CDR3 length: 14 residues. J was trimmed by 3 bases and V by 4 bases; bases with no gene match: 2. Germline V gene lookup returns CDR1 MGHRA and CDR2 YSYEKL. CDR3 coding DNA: TGCGCCAGCAGCCGGGAGGGATACACCGGGGAGCTGTTTTTT. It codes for CASSREGYTGELFF.